A single sample is the source of the 3 T cell receptor beta chains below, sequenced in a study of blood T cell repertoires in COVID-19. Sequenced by immunoSEQ multiplex PCR; TCRdb stores in-frame clones only, minus some. The table records over 200,000 clones, over 65% of them present only once. Sequencing used peripheral blood. The receptors were gathered from a woman between 65 and 79 years old with active or convalescent COVID-19.

The chain joins TRBV5-1 to TRBJ2-5; tentative D call: TRBD1 (6 bases). This CDR3 region has 16 residues. Germline lookup yields CDR1 SGHRS and CDR2 YFSETQ. V dropped 0 bases and J dropped 5 bases, with 17 bases sitting between them. The CDR3 region is CASSLGPLPGAETQYF. CDR3 DNA sequence: TGCGCCAGCAGCTTGGGGCCACTCCCAGGGGCGGAGACCCAGTACTTC.

This clone has just a few counts. V usage is TRBV3-1 (or the pseudogene TRBV3-2) and J usage is TRBJ1-2, with D possibly being TRBD1 (6 bases). V was shortened by 4 bases and J by 10 bases, with 13 bases between the two germline ends. From germline, CDR1 is LGHDT and CDR2 YNNKEL (reference sequence). This CDR3 has 12 residues. The CDR3 spells CASSPGQTFYTF. The CDR3 nucleotides are TGTGCCAGCAGCCCCGGACAGACATTCTACACCTTC.

This chain links TRBV5-1 with TRBJ2-5; 7 bases line up with TRBD1. The V gene end was trimmed by 6 bases and the J gene end by 4 bases; junction bases not matched to a gene: 6. The CDR3 consists of 13 residues. CDR1 and CDR2 (germline): SGHRS, YFSETQ. The CDR3 nucleotides read TGCGCCAGCACCGAGACAGGGTCAGAGACCCAGTACTTC. Its translation: CASTETGSETQYF.